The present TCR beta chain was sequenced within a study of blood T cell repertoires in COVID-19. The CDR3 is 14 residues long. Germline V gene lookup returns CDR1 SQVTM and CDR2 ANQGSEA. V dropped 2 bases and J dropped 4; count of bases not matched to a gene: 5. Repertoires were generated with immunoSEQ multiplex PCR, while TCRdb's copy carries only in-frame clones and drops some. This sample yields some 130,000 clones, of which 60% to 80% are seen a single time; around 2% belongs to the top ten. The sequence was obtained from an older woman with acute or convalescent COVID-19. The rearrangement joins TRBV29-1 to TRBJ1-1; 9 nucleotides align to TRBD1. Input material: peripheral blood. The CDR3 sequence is CSVEKATGGTEAFF. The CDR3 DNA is TGCAGCGTTGAAAAGGCGACAGGGGGCACTGAAGCTTTCTTT.